This TCR beta chain came from a study of blood T cell repertoires in COVID-19. Germline V gene lookup returns CDR1 SEHNR and CDR2 FQNEAQ (reference sequence). This CDR3 contains 15 residues. The V end lost 3 bases, the J end lost 10 bases, and 21 bases lay between the germline ends. Sequencing was performed with immunoSEQ multiplex PCR; in TCRdb, only in-frame clones are kept and a portion is missing. The sample lists some 120,000 clones, around 85% occurring once. The receptor was derived from a human donor in a cohort sampled during active COVID-19. The sample consisted of peripheral blood. The chain employs TRBV7-9 and TRBJ1-1; perhaps TRBD1 as D (5 bases). The CDR3 loop is CASSFREQKTQGAFF. The CDR3 region has the DNA TGTGCCAGCAGCTTCCGGGAGCAAAAGACCCAGGGAGCTTTCTTT.